Below, 21 T cell receptor beta chains from the same sample are listed, as sequenced in a study of OX40 agonist ivuxolimab in advanced cancers. Some clones are missing from TCRdb's copy, which holds only in-frame ones; the method was immunoSEQ multiplex PCR. The data contain 55,000 to 80,000 clones, under 95% of them singletons. The starting material was CD4+ or CD8+ T cells sorted from blood, obtained in a trial of the OX40 agonist ivuxolimab. These receptors originate from an adult with an advanced solid tumor such as melanoma, head and neck, liver or kidney cancer.

The V and J genes are TRBV7-9 and TRBJ2-1; 9 nucleotides agree with TRBD1. The CDR3 length is 14 residues. After removal of 2 bases from V and 5 bases from J, the junction contained 1 base not matched to a gene. In germline, CDR1 is SEHNR, CDR2 FQNEAQ (reference sequence). In nucleotides, the CDR3 is TGTGCCAGCAGCTTAACAGGGGGCGACAATGAGCAGTTCTTC. This sequence encodes CASSLTGGDNEQFF.

The V gene is TRBV28, the J gene TRBJ1-2, with D unresolved. CDR3 length equals 12 residues. The ends were cut back, 4 bases at V and 3 bases at J, with 6 bases in the middle. Per germline, CDR1 MDHEN and CDR2 SYDVKM. The CDR3 bases are TGTGCCAGCAGTTGGGCGTACTATGGCTACACCTTC. Its protein product is CASSWAYYGYTF.

In its sample, this clone was seen once. V and J are TRBV5-1 and TRBJ2-3; TRBD1 matches at 7 bases. In germline, CDR1 is SGHRS, CDR2 YFSETQ. Germline trimming cut 4 bases from V and 2 bases from J; bases unmatched to any gene: 7. This CDR3 has 15 residues. The CDR3 reads CASSQPTGNTDTQYF. The CDR3 DNA reads TGCGCCAGCAGCCAACCGACAGGGAACACAGATACGCAGTATTTT.

V and J are TRBV5-1 and TRBJ2-1; 9 nucleotides line up with TRBD1. The V gene end was trimmed by 0 bases and the J gene end by 6 bases; junction bases not matched to a gene: 4. The CDR3 runs to 15 residues. Looked up from germline, CDR1 is SGHRS and CDR2 is YFSETQ. As DNA, the CDR3 is TGCGCCAGCAGCTTGGCGGGACAGGGTGGCAATGAGCAGTTCTTC. This gives the protein CASSLAGQGGNEQFF.

The rearrangement joins TRBV19 to TRBJ1-6, with TRBD1 matching over 8 bases. Germline assignment: CDR1 LNHDA and CDR2 SQIVND (reference sequence). Trimming took 8 bases from V and 3 from J; bases not matched to a gene: 3. The CDR3 runs 14 residues. The CDR3 DNA sequence: TGTGCCAGTTCAACAGGGGGCTATAATTCACCCCTCCACTTT. It is translated as CASSTGGYNSPLHF.

The J gene is TRBJ2-1, the V gene TRBV5-4; a weak D match, TRBD2 (6 bases). The CDR3 loop spans 14 amino acids. With 4 bases removed from V and 8 bases from J, the gap between germline ends came to 16 bases. From germline, CDR1 is SGHNT and CDR2 YYREEE (reference sequence). CDR3 sequence reads: CASSTKSSVHEQFF. CDR3 coding DNA: TGTGCCAGCAGCACCAAGTCTAGCGTCCATGAGCAGTTCTTC.

The V gene is TRBV7-8, the J gene TRBJ1-3, with D unclear. The V gene's germline CDR1 is SGHVS and CDR2 FQNEAQ. The V end was cut by 1 base, the J end by 0 bases, with 10 bases between. The CDR3 is 16 amino acids. In DNA form, the CDR3 reads TGTGCCAGCAGCTTAGTTGCAGCCAGCTCTGGAAACACCATATATTTT. This codes for CASSLVAASSGNTIYF.

J is TRBJ2-3 and V is TRBV10-3; 9 bases match TRBD1. Germline V CDR1 and CDR2: ENHRY, SYGVKD. The V segment lost 5 bases and the J segment 5 bases; nucleotides outside the gene matches: 5. The CDR3 runs 14 residues. The CDR3 protein is CAISPGTGIDTQYF. In nucleotides, the CDR3 is TGTGCCATCAGTCCCGGGACAGGGATAGATACGCAGTATTTT.

On this clone: One junction end disagrees with the germline gene, perhaps due to a read error. The chain couples TRBV7-9 to TRBJ2-1; 10 nucleotides match TRBD2. This CDR3 has 12 residues. CDR1 is SEHNR and CDR2 is FQNEAQ in the germline V gene (reference sequence). The CDR3 reads CASSLGIAGGVF. CDR3 sequence (DNA): TGTGCCAGCAGCTTAGGGATAGCGGGAGGTGTCTTC.

The chain recombines TRBV2 with TRBJ2-7; D is undetermined. CDR1 is SNHLY, CDR2 FYNNEI, per germline. V was clipped by 10 bases and J by 7 bases, with 11 bases between them. This CDR3 has 10 residues. DNA of the CDR3: TGTGCCACCGCCTGGGAAGAGCAGTACTTC. It yields the protein CATAWEEQYF.

V is TRBV4-1 and J is TRBJ2-1; D gene unclear. Trimming took off 2 bases at V and 0 bases at J, with 17 bases between the two ends. The CDR3 spans 18 residues. Germline values: CDR1 MGHRA, CDR2 YSYEKL. CDR3 DNA: TGCGCCAGCAGCCAAACCCCTCTGGCTGCCTCCTCCTACAATGAGCAGTTCTTC. Protein sequence: CASSQTPLAASSYNEQFF.

This clone appeared a single time. The rearrangement joins TRBV7-6 to TRBJ2-3; D may be TRBD1 or TRBD2 (5 bases each). Between the trimmed V and J ends, which lost 5 bases and 3 bases, there was a span of 9 bases. The CDR3 covers 13 residues. Germline CDR1 SGHVS, CDR2 FNYEAQ. The CDR3 protein is CASSGDGTDTQYF. For the CDR3, the DNA is TGTGCCAGCAGCGGGGACGGAACAGATACGCAGTATTTT.

The chain recombines TRBV15 with TRBJ2-3; no firm D call. V was pared by 0 bases and J by 8 bases, with 15 bases between. CDR1 and CDR2 (germline): LNHNV, YYDKDF (reference sequence). This CDR3 region has 15 residues. This chain's CDR3 is CATSRDRIGLGTQYF. CDR3 nucleotides: TGTGCCACCAGCAGAGATCGTATAGGGCTAGGTACGCAGTATTTT.

The chain combines TRBV30 with TRBJ2-7; 9 bases align to TRBD2. Germline lookup yields CDR1 GTSNPN and CDR2 SVGIG (reference sequence). Trimming removed 5 bases from V and 5 bases from J; junction bases left unmatched: 7. This CDR3 has 13 amino acids. CDR3 sequence (DNA): TGTGCCTGGTTGGAGGTAGCGGGAGACGAGCAGTACTTC. It is translated as CAWLEVAGDEQYF.

The CDR3 here is CASSLGLAGGLSYNEQFF. The CDR3 DNA is TGTGCCAGCAGCCTCGGACTAGCGGGAGGCCTCTCCTACAATGAGCAGTTCTTC. The chain recombines TRBV7-2 with TRBJ2-1, with TRBD2 matching over 14 bases. Looked up from germline, CDR1 is SGHTA and CDR2 is FQGNSA. This CDR3 is 18 amino acids long. V trimming: 5 bases; J trimming: 0 bases; junction bases outside the gene matches: 6.

This chain links TRBV5-4 with TRBJ2-1; 9 nucleotides match TRBD2. The CDR3 runs to 15 residues. Germline V gives CDR1 SGHNT, CDR2 YYREEE (reference sequence). Unmatched junction bases numbered 6, after V lost 0 bases and J lost 8 bases. CDR3 amino acids: CASSLDGREGDEQFF. CDR3 bases: TGTGCCAGCAGCTTGGATGGGCGGGAGGGGGATGAGCAGTTCTTC.

The CDR3 DNA sequence: TGTGCCAGCAGCCAACTCCCAGGGGGACTAGCGGGAGTTACCTCCTCCTACGAGCAGTACTTC. Its translation: CASSQLPGGLAGVTSSYEQYF. The rearrangement uses TRBV4-2 and TRBJ2-7; 14 nucleotides line up with TRBD2. The CDR3 has 21 amino acids. Germline V gives CDR1 LGHNA, CDR2 YNFKEQ. V was pared by 2 bases and J by 0 bases, with 15 bases of the junction left unmatched.

The sample holds a few counts of this clone. For the CDR3, the DNA is TGTGCCAGCAGGACCGCGGGGGCTTACGAGCAGTACTTC. Amino acid sequence: CASRTAGAYEQYF. V usage is TRBV7-9 and J usage is TRBJ2-7, with D tentatively TRBD2 (7 bases). The germline V gene has CDR1 SEHNR and CDR2 FQNEAQ (reference sequence). V lost 6 bases, J lost 4 bases, and 13 bases lay in between. The CDR3 length is 13 residues.

The V and J genes are TRBV2 and TRBJ1-1, with TRBD1 identical over 9 bases. The trim removed 4 bases at V and 7 bases at J, leaving 7 bases unmatched. This CDR3 contains 14 residues. Germline V gene lookup returns CDR1 SNHLY and CDR2 FYNNEI. CDR3 DNA: TGTGCCAGCAGTGTAACGGGACAGGGTTTTGAAGCTTTCTTT. Its protein product is CASSVTGQGFEAFF.

The gene calls are TRBV28 and TRBJ2-1, with 8 bases that match TRBD1. The CDR3 has 15 amino acids. CDR1 and CDR2 (germline): MDHEN, SYDVKM. V dropped 6 bases and J dropped 7; count of bases not matched to a gene: 11. CDR3 sequence (DNA): TGTGCCAGCAGAGACCGGACAGGGAATTTGAATGAGCAGTTCTTC. Its translation is CASRDRTGNLNEQFF.

V and J are TRBV30 and TRBJ1-5; 8 bases fit TRBD1. The CDR3 runs 13 residues. Trimming at V came to 3 bases and at J to 6 bases, leaving 4 bases not matched to a gene. The V gene's germline CDR1 is GTSNPN and CDR2 SVGIG (reference sequence). The CDR3 is CAWSRGQVQPQHF. In nucleotides, the CDR3 is TGTGCCTGGAGCAGGGGGCAGGTTCAGCCCCAGCATTTT.